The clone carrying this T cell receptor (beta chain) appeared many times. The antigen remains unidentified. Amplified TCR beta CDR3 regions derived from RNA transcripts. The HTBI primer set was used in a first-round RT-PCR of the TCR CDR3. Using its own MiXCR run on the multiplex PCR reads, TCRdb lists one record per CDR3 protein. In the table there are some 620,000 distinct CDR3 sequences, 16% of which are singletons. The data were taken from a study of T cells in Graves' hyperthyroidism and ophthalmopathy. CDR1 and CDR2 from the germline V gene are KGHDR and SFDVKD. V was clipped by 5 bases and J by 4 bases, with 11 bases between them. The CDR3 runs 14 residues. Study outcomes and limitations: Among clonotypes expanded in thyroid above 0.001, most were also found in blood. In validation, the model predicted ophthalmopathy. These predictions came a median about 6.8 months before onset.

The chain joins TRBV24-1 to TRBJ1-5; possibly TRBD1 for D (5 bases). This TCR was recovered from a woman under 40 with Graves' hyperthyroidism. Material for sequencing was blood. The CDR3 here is CATSARQRNQPQHF. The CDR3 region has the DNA TGTGCCACCAGTGCTAGACAGCGAAATCAGCCCCAGCATTTT.